Listed below are T cell receptor beta chains from one sample, sequenced in a study of T cells expressing NK-cell markers. For each CDR3 protein, TCRdb gives one entry from its re-call of the 5' RACE reads, without DNA. The listing contains roughly 390,000 distinct CDR3 sequences. Sequencing was done on a sample of blood T cells: a sorted CD56 or NKG2C T cell subset, CD4+ or CD8+ T cells, or bulk PBMC T cells (not recorded which). The source is a man aged 18 to 69 in good health. Each CDR3 is given with its conserved first and last residue.

J | V | CDR3
TRBJ1-2 | TRBV7-3 | CASSLPGGYGYTF
TRBJ2-4 | TRBV3-1 | CASSQGRIQGAKNIQYF
TRBJ2-4 | TRBV7-9 | CASSVREWDIQYF
TRBJ2-6 | TRBV19 | CASSEQVIVTNVLTF
TRBJ1-1 | TRBV5-1 | CASSDRQRTEAFF
TRBJ2-1 | TRBV18 | CASSPMRTHTYNEQFF
TRBJ2-1 | TRBV5-1 | CASSLGLDEQFF
TRBJ2-1 | TRBV14 | CASSQGLNNEQFF
TRBJ2-1 | TRBV20-1 | CSARRTSGGSGEQFF
TRBJ1-5 | TRBV12-3/TRBV12-4 | CASSSRQGSQPQHF
TRBJ1-1 | TRBV7-3 | CASSLSRVTEAFF
TRBJ1-6 | TRBV11-1 | CASSTAGQYNSPLHF
TRBJ2-1 | TRBV2 | CASKWLEGYNEQFF
TRBJ1-5 | TRBV6-8 | CASSPIFEGRTAQPQHF
TRBJ2-2 | TRBV5-1 | CASSGGQGIRTGELFF
TRBJ1-4 | TRBV5-1 | CASSPKPGWTNEKLFF
TRBJ2-1 | TRBV4-2 | CASSQVSGTSYNEQFF
TRBJ2-5 | TRBV19 | CASSTGFRGETQYF
TRBJ2-5 | TRBV24-1 | CATSDLPESGGPQTQYF
TRBJ2-5 | TRBV4-1 | CASSQTRLGETQYF
TRBJ1-5 | TRBV29-1 | CSVSTGSNQPQHF
TRBJ1-2 | TRBV20-1 | CSARPRTGEHYGYTF
TRBJ2-5 | TRBV5-1 | CASSLRTSGGEETQYF
TRBJ1-2 | TRBV6-1 | CASSPGLTGVVGYTF
TRBJ1-5 | TRBV12-3/TRBV12-4 | CASSYRQQGNQPQHF
TRBJ2-1 | TRBV5-1 | CASSLPSGGASEQFF
TRBJ2-3 | TRBV2 | CASAGITSTDTQYF
TRBJ1-3 | TRBV12-3/TRBV12-4 | CASSPLWGPLSGNTIYF
TRBJ1-6 | TRBV20-1 | CSAYRDSDSPLHF
TRBJ2-1 | TRBV6-2/TRBV6-3 | CASSYGGPGTNEQFF
TRBJ1-1 | TRBV6-1 | CASNRLPGAEAFF
TRBJ2-6 | TRBV29-1 | CSVDPVEGSGANVLTF
TRBJ2-3 | TRBV12-3/TRBV12-4 | CASAPGGPLKDTQYF
TRBJ1-2 | TRBV27 | CASTRGVPGQGRGYTF
TRBJ1-5 | TRBV5-5 | CASSSQGIGNQPQHF
TRBJ2-3 | TRBV5-1 | CARPRTSGGPVIVDTQYF
TRBJ2-1 | TRBV5-5 | CASSLTLAGGPYNEQFF
TRBJ1-6 | TRBV9 | CASSVDQVAPLHF
TRBJ1-1 | TRBV6-1 | CASGSGQGSSTEAFF
TRBJ1-5 | TRBV28 | CASSRRGRAQPQHF
TRBJ2-1 | TRBV2 | CASTGGAHEQFF